This T cell receptor (beta chain) was documented in a study of shared clonotypes between healthy human individuals (dated by TCRdb to the early 2020s). About the study as a whole: The cohort included three men and a couple of women between 18 and 49 years of age. For each donor, CD4 naive and CD4 memory were each given three plates, CD8 naive was given two plates, and CD8 memory was given one plate. To estimate repertoire size and how much clonotype sharing occurs between individuals, the study deeply sequenced the blood TCR repertoires of five healthy adults. To increase sequencing depth and limit assay-specific biases, different laboratories used diverse techniques to prepare libraries and sequence TCR repertoires. Each donor's leukapheresis produced roughly between roughly 0.9 and 9 billion PBMCs.

About this clone itself: No cognate antigen has been identified for it. Base qualities are missing; no much larger clone stands one base away.

What the research found in general, with its limitations: Even with the large sequencing depth, rarefaction of the sorted-subset datasets indicated that sequencing was incomplete. Sampling was restricted to blood, and TCR repertoires in tissues likely differ from the TCR repertoires found in blood. Sharing across a few donors was observed for around 5% of naive CD4, less than 4% of naive CD8, over 2% of memory CD4, and 0.4% of memory CD8 clonotypes. Compared with non-shared clonotypes, clonotypes shared by all four sorted-subset donors had higher generation probabilities. Based on pairwise subsampling, the degree of clonotype sharing among donors was expected to be affected by sequencing depth. The genetic and exposure-history diversity represented was limited by the small number of donors. Larger estimated clonotype richness was generally found for naive subsets than for memory subsets.

TCR CDR3 regions were amplified from genomic DNA by multiplex PCR using the deep immunoSEQ assay. Extracted genomic DNA from each cell subset was spread evenly across all wells of several immunoSEQ 96-well plates, with each plate serving as a replicate. For sorted subsets, roughly 200 ng genomic DNA, equal to tens of thousands of T cell genomes, was loaded into each replicate PCR. The purified libraries were quantified using a Qubit 3.0 fluorometer, sized with a Bioanalyzer 2100, and then quantified again using the KAPA Library Quantification kit. Every immunoSEQ 96-well plate was sequenced on a separate single-read 150-cycle Illumina NextSeq 550 flow cell. The paper's processing steps were these. Because only junctional sequences without quality scores were contained in the immunoSEQ output, filtering matching that applied to full-length reads could not be performed. To assign V/J genes and CDR3, sequences were annotated against IMGT germline references using PyIR, a Python wrapper for IgBLAST v1.9. Reads were removed for weak V/J assignments (E-value above 1e-6), missing CDR3, stop codons, out-of-frame junctions, or ambiguous translated residues. V3J clonotypes were defined as sequences sharing an identical inferred V gene, J gene, and CDR3 amino acid sequence. Percentage overlap between repertoires was calculated by dividing the number of shared unique clonotypes by the size of the smaller repertoire. RTK rarefaction, the Chao1 estimator, and Recon v2.1 estimates of unobserved clonotypes were used to assess repertoire richness. Generation probabilities were computed with OLGA for all TCRbeta clonotypes obtained by the gDNA method from four donors. TCRdb's version of the immuneACCESS table is confined to in-frame rearrangements and falls short of the full clone set. An unresolved V gene accounts for under half of the shortfall where checked; the remainder is of unknown origin. The V and J calls and clone size were taken over from that table, and D and trimming were inferred from the DNA. The sample includes roughly 850,000 clones, with about 96% observed a single time. The top ten clonotypes cover roughly 0.23% of the sample.

For the CD8 naive samples, CD45RO-negative cells were positively selected for CCR7, yielding a CD45RA+CCR7+ population from which TemRA cells were excluded. Healthy HIV-negative adults with no recently reported acute infections or vaccinations were included as donors. All donors were Caucasian adults living in Nashville, Tennessee, USA. After blood collection by leukapheresis, PBMCs were isolated using Ficoll-Histopaque density gradient centrifugation and then cryopreserved in the vapor phase of liquid nitrogen. Analytical flow cytometry was used to check the purity and quantity of each magnetically sorted T cell population. Genomic DNA was isolated from each sorted fraction and quantified by UV absorbance on a Nanodrop 2000c. The CDR3, cysteine through phenylalanine, is 15 amino acids long. Kept here is only the CDR3 DNA, which spans 45 bases and is read in frame from base 1. For CDR1 and CDR2, the germline V gene lists SGHRS and YFSETQ. Between the V and J ends, shortened by 5 bases and 3 bases respectively, the junction contains 17 bases.

The V and J segments used are TRBV5-1 and TRBJ1-1, with the D gene call left open. The sequenced material came from naive CD8+ T cells sorted from blood. The cell subset or site label for this specimen denotes: CD45RA+CCR7+. This clonotype originated in a man in his thirties or forties in good health. The CDR3 region has the sequence CASRAFLGRDTEAFF. The sequence in DNA is TGCGCCAGCAGGGCCTTTCTAGGTCGGGACACTGAAGCTTTCTTT.